The source of this TCR beta chain is a study of vaccination effects on CD4 cells after COVID-19. Following 10 days of culture, CD4+ T cells were isolated. Each participant was given two doses of one vaccine (BNT162b2 or mRNA-1273). All vaccine recipients tested negative for nucleocapsid antibodies and had never contracted SARS-CoV-2 infection. In the cultures, half the medium was exchanged for IL-2 medium on days 3 and 7. The CDR3 runs 15 residues. Trimming removed 6 bases from V and 0 bases from J, with 12 bases in between. The germline V gene encodes CDR1 MNHEY and CDR2 SVGEGT. Study results and limitations: The study found marked clonal contraction of infection- and vaccine-induced clones late after vaccination.

Notes on this clone: The target antigen is unknown.

Here immunoSEQ multiplex PCR was the method, and the copy in TCRdb shows in-frame clones only, minus some. The sample holds approximately 47,000 clones, about three quarters seen once. The chain couples TRBV6-2 or TRBV6-3 to TRBJ2-1, with D perhaps TRBD2 (6 bases). The input for sequencing was CD4+ T cells from PBMCs cultured without peptide, taken after COVID-19 vaccination. This sequence was found in a human donor who received a COVID-19 vaccine. The CDR3 protein is CASSLLRGSYNEQFF. The CDR3 nucleotides are TGTGCCAGCAGCCTTTTGCGGGGCTCCTACAATGAGCAGTTCTTC.